The next 2 T cell receptor beta chains were all read from a single sample in a study of CD8 T cells in ankylosing spondylitis. Their specific antigens are unknown. Each CDR3 protein is one row after TCRdb ran MiXCR on the 5' RACE reads. The sample lists around 770,000 distinct CDR3 sequences, over 15% occurring once. Study results and limitations: Roughly eight highly homologous variants made up a TCR beta motif that seemed to typify ankylosing spondylitis blood.

Sequenced material: blood, either unsorted or a sorted T cell fraction (not recorded which). These receptors were taken from a male donor with ankylosing spondylitis.

The rearrangement links TRBV2 to TRBJ2-3; D might be TRBD1 (6 bases). The CDR3 has 13 residues. Trimming stripped 7 bases from V and 4 bases from J, with 12 bases between. Germline V gene lookup returns CDR1 SNHLY and CDR2 FYNNEI. The CDR3 loop reads CASIDRSADTQYF. The CDR3 DNA reads TGTGCCAGCATCGACAGGAGTGCAGATACGCAGTATTTT.

This clonotype showed up just a few times. This sequence joins TRBV2 and TRBJ2-2; 8 nucleotides agree with TRBD2. With V trimmed by 5 bases and J by 3 bases, 5 bases remained unmatched. Looked up from germline, CDR1 is SNHLY and CDR2 is FYNNEI. The CDR3 contains 15 residues. The CDR3 region is CASSYSGIDTGELFF. The CDR3 coding sequence is TGTGCCAGCAGTTATAGCGGGATAGACACCGGGGAGCTGTTTTTT.